This TCR beta chain was captured in a study of human T cells and chemical hapten exposure. Study details: The use of 2% DPC on approximately 2 cm by approximately 2 cm of upper inner arm skin constituted sensitization. The patients, most of them female, presented with alopecia areata, totalis or universalis.

Unique molecular identifiers were linked by the library to individual cDNA molecules. Under the authors' procedure: Counts of TCRs in each sample centred on a median of around 100,000 and extended from around 25,000 to 690,000. TCRdb fed the RACE reads into MiXCR, producing one record per CDR3 protein. It is TCRdb's table, rather than the study itself, that gives the V and J calls and clone size. The sample holds some 96,000 distinct CDR3 sequences; less than 35% are singletons and the top ten take around a tenth. V was shortened by 2 bases and J by 7 bases, with 9 bases between the two germline ends. The CDR3 contains 14 residues. Per the germline V gene, CDR1 is MNHEY and CDR2 is SVGAGI. Stated time point: patch test 3, about 24 weeks after DPC sensitization. Sample treatment: therapeutic diphenylcyclopropenone sensitization with weekly scalp DPC.

Sequences were derived from whole blood, sampled in connection with sensitization to the hapten diphenylcyclopropenone (DPC). This receptor was obtained from a man aged 40-55 years with alopecia areata. Some clones in this sample may be carry-over from other donors' samples. This chain joins TRBV6-5 and TRBJ1-6; D is unclear. The CDR3 bases are TGTGCCAGCAGTTACGAGGGAGGGAATTCACCCCTCCACTTT. Translating it yields CASSYEGGNSPLHF.